This T cell receptor (beta chain) was identified in a study of T-cell reconstitution after alpha-beta-depleted transplantation in children. Broader study findings: For some patients, TCRbeta diversity was high at day 60 because of recipient T cells and thymic progenitors that survived. T-cell numbers and diversity one year post-transplant derived largely from freshly generated T cells. About two months after transplant, alpha-beta T cells reportedly came from several hundred expanded graft clones.

This CDR3 contains 15 residues. CDR1 is SGDLS, CDR2 YYNGEE, per germline. The V gene lost 9 bases and the J gene lost 1 base, with 19 bases spanning the gap. Comments on this clonotype: Its antigen is undetermined.

It was with unique molecular identifiers that the TCRbeta library was prepared. TCRdb reanalysed the PCR reads using MiXCR and keeps one entry per CDR3 protein. The sample lists about 610,000 distinct CDR3 sequences, 27% seen once, with around a third in the top ten. This sample comprised PBMCs, obtained before TCRalphabeta/CD19-depleted stem cell transplant. The receptor was derived from a boy in the first two years of life with Wiskott-Aldrich syndrome, due to receive a stem cell transplant. The J gene is TRBJ2-5, the V gene TRBV9, with TRBD1 as a possible D gene (6 bases). CDR3 amino acids: CATRWGPKAQETQYF. The CDR3 nucleotides are TGTGCCACCCGGTGGGGGCCAAAAGCCCAAGAGACCCAGTACTTC.